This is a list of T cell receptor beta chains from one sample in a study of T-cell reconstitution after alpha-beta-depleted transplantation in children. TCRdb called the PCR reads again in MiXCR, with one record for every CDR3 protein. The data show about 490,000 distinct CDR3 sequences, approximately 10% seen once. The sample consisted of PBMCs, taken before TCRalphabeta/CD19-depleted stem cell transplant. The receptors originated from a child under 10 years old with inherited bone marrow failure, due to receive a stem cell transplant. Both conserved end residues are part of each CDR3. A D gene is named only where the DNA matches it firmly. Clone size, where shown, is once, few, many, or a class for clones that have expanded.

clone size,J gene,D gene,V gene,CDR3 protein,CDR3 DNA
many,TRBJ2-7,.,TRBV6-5,CASSRDHEQYF,TGTGCCAGCTCGCGGGACCACGAGCAGTACTTC
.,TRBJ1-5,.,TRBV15,CATSRDSGVGGRGNQPQHF,TGTGCCACCAGCAGAGATAGCGGGGTGGGAGGCAGGGGCAATCAGCCCCAGCATTTT
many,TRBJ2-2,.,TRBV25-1,CASSERAGELFF,TGTGCCAGCAGTGAGAGAGCCGGGGAGCTGTTTTTT
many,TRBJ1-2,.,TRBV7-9,CASSLGWGLNYGYTF,TGTGCCAGCAGCTTAGGTTGGGGCCTTAACTATGGCTACACCTTC
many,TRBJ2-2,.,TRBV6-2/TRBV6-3,CASRTNPGAGELFF,TGTGCCAGCAGAACCAACCCCGGCGCCGGGGAGCTGTTTTTT
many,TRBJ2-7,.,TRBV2,CASRSDSNSEQYF,TGTGCCAGCAGATCGGACAGTAACAGCGAGCAGTACTTC
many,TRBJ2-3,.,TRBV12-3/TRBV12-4,CASSLQSGWADTQYF,TGTGCCAGCAGTTTACAGTCCGGCTGGGCAGATACGCAGTATTTT
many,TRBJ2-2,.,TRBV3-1,CASSQVPQAGELFF,TGTGCCAGCAGCCAAGTCCCCCAGGCCGGGGAGCTGTTTTTT
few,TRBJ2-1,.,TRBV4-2,CASSQVGKNEQFF,TGTGCCAGCAGCCAAGTTGGTAAGAATGAGCAGTTCTTC
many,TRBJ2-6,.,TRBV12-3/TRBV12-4,CASSLKVSGANVLTF,TGTGCCAGCAGTTTAAAGGTCTCTGGGGCCAACGTCCTGACTTTC
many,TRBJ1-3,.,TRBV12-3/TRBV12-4,CASSLISGTSGNTIYF,TGTGCCAGCAGTTTAATTTCAGGGACCTCTGGAAACACCATATATTTT
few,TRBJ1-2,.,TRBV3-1,CASSPRRTRDTTYGYGYTF,TGTGCCAGCAGCCCCAGGCGAACCAGGGACACCACTTATGGGTATGGCTACACCTTC
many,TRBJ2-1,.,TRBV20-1,CSASSGRNNEQFF,TGCAGTGCTAGTAGTGGGAGGAACAATGAGCAGTTCTTC
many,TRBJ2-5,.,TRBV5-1,CASSLVPAGRTAQYF,TGCGCCAGCAGCTTGGTCCCAGCGGGCCGTACGGCCCAGTACTTC
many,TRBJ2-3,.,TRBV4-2,CASSQDRRTTTDTQYF,TGTGCCAGCAGCCAAGATAGAAGGACTACCACAGATACGCAGTATTTT
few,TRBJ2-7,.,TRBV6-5,CASSSRQAPDYEQYF,TGTGCCAGCAGTTCGAGACAGGCTCCCGACTACGAGCAGTACTTC
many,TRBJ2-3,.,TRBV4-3,CASSQFDRFTDTQYF,TGCGCCAGCAGCCAATTCGACAGGTTCACAGATACGCAGTATTTT
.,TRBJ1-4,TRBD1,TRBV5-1,CASSPGTAALDEKLFF,TGCGCCAGCAGCCCCGGGACAGCAGCCCTGGATGAAAAACTGTTTTTT
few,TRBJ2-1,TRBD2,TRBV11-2,CASSPRTSGWSSYNEQFF,TGTGCCAGCAGCCCCAGGACTAGCGGGTGGAGCTCCTACAATGAGCAGTTCTTC
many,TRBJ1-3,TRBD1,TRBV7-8,CASSSQGQGGGNTIYF,TGTGCCAGCAGCTCACAAGGACAGGGAGGTGGAAACACCATATATTTT
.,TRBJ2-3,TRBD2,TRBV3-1,CASSQVREGRDTQYF,TGTGCCAGCAGCCAAGTGAGGGAGGGCCGAGATACGCAGTATTTT
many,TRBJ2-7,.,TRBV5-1,CASSLTRGEQYF,TGCGCCAGCAGCTTGACTAGAGGCGAGCAGTACTTC
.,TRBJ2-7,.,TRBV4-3,CASSQDDPGETYEQYF,TGCGCCAGCAGCCAAGATGACCCAGGGGAAACCTACGAGCAGTACTTC
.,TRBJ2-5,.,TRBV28,CASSLPDSKAQETQYF,TGTGCCAGCAGTTTACCGGACTCGAAGGCACAAGAGACCCAGTACTTC
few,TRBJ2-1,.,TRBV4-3,CASSQDRGLETFYNEQFF,TGCGCCAGCAGCCAAGACCGGGGCCTCGAAACTTTCTACAATGAGCAGTTCTTC
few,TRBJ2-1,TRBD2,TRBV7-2,CASSLVGLAGDEQFF,TGTGCCAGCAGCTTAGTTGGTCTAGCGGGAGATGAGCAGTTCTTC
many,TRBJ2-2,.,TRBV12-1,CASRPARELFF,TGTGCCAGCAGACCTGCTCGGGAGCTGTTTTTT
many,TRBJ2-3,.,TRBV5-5,CASSLGTDTDTQYF,TGTGCCAGCAGCTTAGGCACCGACACAGATACGCAGTATTTT
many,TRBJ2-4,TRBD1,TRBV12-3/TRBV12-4,CASKATGSKNIQYF,TGTGCCAGCAAGGCGACAGGGTCCAAAAACATTCAGTACTTC
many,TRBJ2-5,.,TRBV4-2,CASSQVRPGGQETQYF,TGTGCCAGCAGCCAAGTACGACCCGGGGGCCAAGAGACCCAGTACTTC
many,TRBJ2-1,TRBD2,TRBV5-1,CASSLTSGRDYNEQFF,TGCGCCAGCAGCCTCACTAGCGGGAGGGATTACAATGAGCAGTTCTTC
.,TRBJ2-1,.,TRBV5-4,CASSKPVGEDEQFF,TGTGCCAGCAGCAAACCAGTTGGGGAGGATGAGCAGTTCTTC
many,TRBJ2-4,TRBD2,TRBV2,CASRTGLAGDKNIQYF,TGTGCCAGCAGGACAGGGTTAGCGGGAGACAAAAACATTCAGTACTTC
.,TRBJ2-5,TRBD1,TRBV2,CASRRQGRAQYF,TGTGCCAGCCGGAGACAGGGGCGAGCCCAGTACTTC
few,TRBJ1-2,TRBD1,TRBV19,CASSPWTGKNYGYTF,TGTGCCAGTAGTCCGTGGACAGGGAAGAACTATGGCTACACCTTC
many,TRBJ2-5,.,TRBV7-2,CASSLGGWETQYF,TGTGCCAGCAGTTTGGGGGGTTGGGAGACCCAGTACTTC
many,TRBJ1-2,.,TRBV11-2,CASSPTAFYGYTF,TGTGCCAGCAGCCCCACAGCTTTCTATGGCTACACCTTC
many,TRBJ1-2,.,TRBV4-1,CASSQDPGYGYTF,TGCGCCAGCAGCCAAGATCCAGGGTATGGCTACACCTTC
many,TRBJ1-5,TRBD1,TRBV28,CASSLGDRENQPQHF,TGTGCCAGCAGTTTGGGGGACAGGGAGAATCAGCCCCAGCATTTT
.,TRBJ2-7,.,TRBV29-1,CSVWAPGLVEQYF,TGCAGCGTTTGGGCCCCTGGATTAGTCGAGCAGTACTTC
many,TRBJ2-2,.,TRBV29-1,CSAGDTGELFF,TGCAGCGCAGGGGACACCGGGGAGCTGTTTTTT
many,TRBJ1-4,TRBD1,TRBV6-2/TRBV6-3,CARLRQGAGEKLFF,TGTGCCAGACTCAGACAGGGGGCAGGGGAAAAACTGTTTTTT
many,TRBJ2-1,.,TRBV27,CASSTAGSYNEQFF,TGTGCCAGCAGTACAGCGGGTTCCTACAATGAGCAGTTCTTC
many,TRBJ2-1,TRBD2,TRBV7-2,CATSGRYNEQFF,TGTGCCACCAGCGGGAGATACAATGAGCAGTTCTTC
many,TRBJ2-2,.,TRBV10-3,CAISESAGELFF,TGTGCCATCAGTGAGTCGGCCGGGGAGCTGTTTTTT
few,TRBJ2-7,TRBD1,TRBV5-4,CASSLEISAQGASSYEQYF,TGTGCCAGCAGCTTGGAGATTTCGGCGCAGGGGGCGAGCTCCTACGAGCAGTACTTC
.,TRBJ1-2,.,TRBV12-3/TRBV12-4,CASREDSSLFSYTF,TGTGCCAGCAGAGAGGACAGTAGTCTATTCAGCTACACCTTC
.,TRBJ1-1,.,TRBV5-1,CASSGGGLSDDTEAFF,TGCGCCAGCAGCGGGGGGGGACTCTCGGACGACACTGAAGCTTTCTTT
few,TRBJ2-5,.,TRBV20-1,CSARDPLAAAPTKAQYF,TGCAGTGCTAGAGATCCTTTAGCTGCAGCCCCGACCAAGGCCCAGTACTTC
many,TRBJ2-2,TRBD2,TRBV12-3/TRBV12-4,CASRVAGANTGELFF,TGTGCCAGCAGGGTAGCGGGGGCGAACACCGGGGAGCTGTTTTTT